These T cell receptor beta chains were read from a single sample in a study of T cells of healthy individuals. TCRdb ran MiXCR on the 5' RACE reads and lists one entry per CDR3 protein. The sample lists some 82,000 distinct CDR3 sequences; approximately 4.8% were seen once. These receptors were obtained from a female donor in good health. Each CDR3 is given with its conserved first and last residue. Each record gives: J gene, D gene, V gene, clone size, CDR3 DNA, CDR3 protein. The D gene is left open where the match is weak. Size is omitted from some rows. Given values are once, few, many or a class for expanded clones.

TRBJ2-2 | . | TRBV11-1 | many | TGTGCCAGCAGCGGAAGAACGGGGACCGGGGAGCTGTTTTTT | CASSGRTGTGELFF
TRBJ1-1 | . | TRBV5-1 | many | TGCGCCAGCAGCTTCGGGCCTCCGGGCACTGAAGCTTTCTTT | CASSFGPPGTEAFF
TRBJ1-1 | TRBD1 | TRBV20-1 | many | TGCAGTGCTAGAGGTCCAGGGGGCACTGAAGCTTTCTTT | CSARGPGGTEAFF
TRBJ1-2 | . | TRBV7-2 | few | TGTGCCAGCAGCTTAGCGGCGGGGAGAAGTGGCTACACCTTC | CASSLAAGRSGYTF
TRBJ1-5 | TRBD1 | TRBV9 | . | TGTGCCAGCAGTCCGGGACAGGGCAGTAGTAGCAATCAGCCCCAGCATTTT | CASSPGQGSSSNQPQHF
TRBJ1-1 | . | TRBV13 | many | TGTGCCAGCAGCCTAAGGGTTGACAGGCATAACACTGAAGCTTTCTTT | CASSLRVDRHNTEAFF
TRBJ2-1 | . | TRBV9 | many | TGTGCCAGCAGCGTAATCATTATCGGGTTC | CASSVIIIGF
TRBJ2-3 | . | TRBV5-4 | few | TGTGCCAGCAGGGGTCCTCCTCCCCACACGGGTACGCAGTATTTT | CASRGPPPHTGTQYF
TRBJ1-4 | . | TRBV7-9 | many | TGTGCCAGCAGCTTAGTCGGGGTTGAGGAAAAACTGTTTTTT | CASSLVGVEEKLFF
TRBJ2-7 | . | TRBV7-9 | many | TGTGCCAGCAGCTTAGGAGGGAGAGAGTACGAGCAGTACTTC | CASSLGGREYEQYF
TRBJ2-1 | . | TRBV12-3/TRBV12-4 | . | TGTGCCAGCCTCTTTTACGGGGCCGGTGAGCAGTTCTTC | CASLFYGAGEQFF
TRBJ1-4 | . | TRBV19 | few | TGTGCCAGTAGTATCCCCAGAGGAATGGCGACTAATGAAAAACTGTTTTTT | CASSIPRGMATNEKLFF
TRBJ2-7 | TRBD2 | TRBV20-1 | many | TGCAGTGCTAGAGATTGGACTAGCGGTAACCCCTCCTACGAGCAGTACTTC | CSARDWTSGNPSYEQYF
TRBJ2-3 | . | TRBV7-7 | many | TGTGCTAGCAGCTTAAATACAGGACCAGATACGCAGTATTTT | CASSLNTGPDTQYF
TRBJ1-5 | . | TRBV5-5 | many | TGTGCCAGCAGTCAGGGTCAGGAACAGCCCCAGCATTTT | CASSQGQEQPQHF
TRBJ2-7 | TRBD2 | TRBV6-2/TRBV6-3 | . | TGTGCCAGCAGTCGCCGAGTAGCGGGGTTCTACGAGCAGTACTTC | CASSRRVAGFYEQYF
TRBJ2-1 | TRBD2 | TRBV25-1 | . | TGTGCCAGCAGTGCGCCTAGCGGGAGCAATGAGCAGTTCTTC | CASSAPSGSNEQFF
TRBJ2-7 | TRBD1 | TRBV29-1 | few | TGCAGCGCCGCTCAGGGGGACAGGGCTGGAGAGCAGTACTTC | CSAAQGDRAGEQYF